This T cell receptor beta chain was profiled in a study of blood T cell repertoires in COVID-19. Study-level information: Both acute and convalescent COVID-19 samples were obtained from the United States, Italy and Spain. The cDNA or gDNA used as material had been derived from T cells, B-cell-depleted T cells, or PBMCs.

Living in roughly 23 US areas, the participants were between about 18 and 100 years of age. Participants had their cohort set by participant-reported clinical history. Germline CDR1 and CDR2: MNHEY and SVGAGI. The V and J ends lost 2 bases and 1 base, in that order; junction bases with no gene match: 2. This CDR3 comprises 14 residues. The assay was immunoSEQ multiplex PCR, and TCRdb's table has in-frame clones only and misses some. The profile shows about 500,000 clones, 87% of them singletons. Comments on this clone: This CDR3 is also generated by other DNA sequences in the sample.

The chain couples TRBV6-5 to TRBJ2-7, with 7 bases fitting TRBD2. The TCR was taken from a woman under 30 who had recovered from COVID-19. The sample comprised PBMCs or T cells enriched from blood (not recorded which). CDR3 nucleotides: TGTGCCAGCAGTTACAGCGGGGAATCCTACGAGCAGTACTTC. It codes for CASSYSGESYEQYF.